This TCR beta chain was recorded in a study of T cell changes during pregnancy in multiple sclerosis (dated by TCRdb to the late 2010s). Study-wide context: Changes in the T cell repertoire over the course of pregnancy were examined in this study in women with multiple sclerosis.

With regard to this clone: Its antigen has not been determined. Per-base qualities were not stored, and no clone one base away is much larger.

Library preparation was by the immunoSEQ multiplex PCR assay. The table comes from immuneACCESS by way of TCRdb, which keeps in-frame sequences with V and J called. Part of the clones is missing from these tables; in studies checked, under half for an unresolved V gene and the rest for unknown reasons. This sample has over 90,000 clones in its table, and 93% of those were observed once. The top ten hold almost 1% of the sample. The source material was peripheral blood, sampled after pregnancy. This TCR came from a female donor with multiple sclerosis, enrolled in a pregnancy study.

At the DNA level, the sequence is TGTGCCAGCACCCCCTTCGCGGGAGAGGCCCCCAATGAGCAGTTCTTC. It translates as CASTPFAGEAPNEQFF. The sequence links TRBV2 to TRBJ2-1, with 7 junctional bases fitting TRBD2. V has 7 bases trimmed and J has 6 bases trimmed; junction bases matching no gene number 15. CDR1 and CDR2 are read off the germline V gene as SNHLY and FYNNEI. CDR3 length: 16 amino acids, cysteine to phenylalanine. Only the CDR3 portion is preserved as DNA: 48 bases, with reading frame beginning at the first base.